These T cell receptor beta chains were read from a single sample in a study of blood T cell repertoires in COVID-19. Using immunoSEQ multiplex PCR, the repertoire was profiled, and TCRdb retains in-frame clones only, with some absent. The table lists 200,000 to 300,000 clones, approximately 89% of them singletons. The sample taken for sequencing was PBMCs or T cells enriched from blood (not recorded which). The receptors here all came from a woman in her 40s with acute COVID-19. The CDR3 runs from the conserved cysteine through the conserved F or W. Each record gives: clone size, J gene, D gene, V gene, CDR3 DNA, CDR3 protein. D genes are given only for firm matches. Where a row states a size, it is once, few, many or the class of an expanded clone; other rows omit it.

clone_size: -; j_call: TRBJ1-5; d_call: -; v_call: TRBV19; cdr3_nt: TGTGCCAGTAGTATAGATCAAGGGGATCAGCCCCAGCATTTT; cdr3_aa: CASSIDQGDQPQHF
clone_size: -; j_call: TRBJ2-2; d_call: TRBD2; v_call: TRBV10-1; cdr3_nt: TGCGCCAGCAGCCTAGGACTAGCGGGAGATGGGGAGCTGTTTTTT; cdr3_aa: CASSLGLAGDGELFF
clone_size: once; j_call: TRBJ1-6; d_call: TRBD1; v_call: TRBV7-2; cdr3_nt: TGTGCCAGCAGCTTAGGCGCAGGGGGTTCACCCCTCCACTTT; cdr3_aa: CASSLGAGGSPLHF
clone_size: -; j_call: TRBJ2-5; d_call: -; v_call: TRBV29-1; cdr3_nt: TGCAGCGTTTCCGGAACAGGGGAGACCCAGTACTTC; cdr3_aa: CSVSGTGETQYF
clone_size: -; j_call: TRBJ1-1; d_call: TRBD1; v_call: TRBV27; cdr3_nt: TGTGCCAGCAGCCCCGACAGGGTGGGGACTGAAGCTTTCTTT; cdr3_aa: CASSPDRVGTEAFF
clone_size: once; j_call: TRBJ2-7; d_call: -; v_call: TRBV5-1; cdr3_nt: TGCGCCAGCAGACCCGAGGGCTCCTACGAGCAGTACTTC; cdr3_aa: CASRPEGSYEQYF
clone_size: once; j_call: TRBJ2-3; d_call: -; v_call: TRBV7-9; cdr3_nt: TGTGCCAGCAGTCCGGGAGACACAGATACGCAGTATTTT; cdr3_aa: CASSPGDTDTQYF
clone_size: -; j_call: TRBJ1-2; d_call: -; v_call: TRBV10-3; cdr3_nt: TGTGCCATGAAAGGAGGGGAGGGCCCCTATGGCTACACCTTC; cdr3_aa: CAMKGGEGPYGYTF
clone_size: -; j_call: TRBJ1-2; d_call: -; v_call: TRBV3-1/TRBV3-2; cdr3_nt: TGTGCCAGCAGCCAAGATACGGCCGGGAACTATGGCTACACCTTC; cdr3_aa: CASSQDTAGNYGYTF
clone_size: -; j_call: TRBJ2-3; d_call: TRBD2; v_call: TRBV5-6; cdr3_nt: TGTGCCAGCAGCTTACTAGGAGCGGGGGCGCACACAGATACGCAGTATTTT; cdr3_aa: CASSLLGAGAHTDTQYF
clone_size: -; j_call: TRBJ1-2; d_call: -; v_call: TRBV6-5; cdr3_nt: TGTGCCAGCAGTTACGCTACGTCCAATGGCTACACCTTC; cdr3_aa: CASSYATSNGYTF
clone_size: -; j_call: TRBJ1-5; d_call: TRBD1; v_call: TRBV5-1; cdr3_nt: TGCGCCAGCAGCTTGGAAGGGGGCGGTCAGCCCCAGCATTTT; cdr3_aa: CASSLEGGGQPQHF
clone_size: -; j_call: TRBJ2-3; d_call: -; v_call: TRBV11-3; cdr3_nt: TGTGCCAGCAGCTTTAACGGGGAGGCAGATACGCAGTATTTT; cdr3_aa: CASSFNGEADTQYF
clone_size: -; j_call: TRBJ1-2; d_call: TRBD1; v_call: TRBV19; cdr3_nt: TGTGCCAGCTCAACGGACAGGGGGCAAACCCGTCCCACATTC; cdr3_aa: CASSTDRGQTRPTF
clone_size: -; j_call: TRBJ1-6; d_call: TRBD1; v_call: TRBV19; cdr3_nt: TGTGCCAGTAAATTGGGACAGACGGTGGACCTCTCACCCCTCCACTTT; cdr3_aa: CASKLGQTVDLSPLHF
clone_size: few; j_call: TRBJ1-1; d_call: TRBD1; v_call: TRBV6-6; cdr3_nt: TGTGCCAGCAGACGGACAGGGGCCGCTACTGAAGCTTTCTTT; cdr3_aa: CASRRTGAATEAFF
clone_size: -; j_call: TRBJ2-1; d_call: TRBD2; v_call: TRBV10-3; cdr3_nt: TGTGCCATCAGTGACCTACTAGCGGGAGGTTTGCATGAGCAGTTCTTC; cdr3_aa: CAISDLLAGGLHEQFF
clone_size: -; j_call: TRBJ1-5; d_call: -; v_call: TRBV11-2; cdr3_nt: TGTGCCAGCAGCTTCGGAGGCAATCAGCCCCAGCATTTT; cdr3_aa: CASSFGGNQPQHF
clone_size: -; j_call: TRBJ1-4; d_call: TRBD1; v_call: TRBV3-1/TRBV3-2; cdr3_nt: TGTGCCAGCAGCCTTCGGACAGGGGGCAGTGAAAAACTGTTTTTT; cdr3_aa: CASSLRTGGSEKLFF
clone_size: -; j_call: TRBJ2-1; d_call: -; v_call: TRBV21-1; cdr3_nt: TGTGCCAGCAGCATCCTCCCCGGGGCCTACAATGAGCAGTTCTTC; cdr3_aa: CASSILPGAYNEQFF
clone_size: -; j_call: TRBJ1-3; d_call: -; v_call: TRBV21-1; cdr3_nt: TGTGCCAGCAAGGACCCAGGGAAAGGTAGACCTGGAAACACCATATATTTT; cdr3_aa: CASKDPGKGRPGNTIYF
clone_size: -; j_call: TRBJ2-1; d_call: TRBD2; v_call: TRBV12-5; cdr3_nt: TGTGCTAGTGGTTTGCCCCGCTTGAGGGCTAGCGGTCTTAACGACGGTGAGCAGTTCTTC; cdr3_aa: CASGLPRLRASGLNDGEQFF
clone_size: -; j_call: TRBJ1-1; d_call: -; v_call: TRBV25-1; cdr3_nt: TGTGCCAGCAGTGGAGCCCAAGCGGCTTTCTTT; cdr3_aa: CASSGAQAAFF